This T cell receptor (beta chain) stems from a study of T cell responses to AZD1222 COVID-19 vaccine. This clone was seen a few times. The repertoire was sequenced with immunoSEQ multiplex PCR; TCRdb's copy has only in-frame clones and lacks some. The sample includes roughly 200,000 clones, approximately 94% of them seen just once. V lost 3 bases and J 2 bases, leaving 11 bases between the germline ends. Germline V lookup: CDR1 KGHSH, CDR2 LQKENI. CDR3 length: 14 amino acids. The rearrangement links TRBV18 to TRBJ2-7; the D is unclear. This TCR came from an adult in good health. Sequencing was performed on peripheral blood, taken on day 0 of MenACWY control vaccination. This CDR3 is CASSPRQKTYEQYF. The CDR3, as DNA: TGTGCCAGCTCACCTCGGCAGAAGACCTACGAGCAGTACTTC.